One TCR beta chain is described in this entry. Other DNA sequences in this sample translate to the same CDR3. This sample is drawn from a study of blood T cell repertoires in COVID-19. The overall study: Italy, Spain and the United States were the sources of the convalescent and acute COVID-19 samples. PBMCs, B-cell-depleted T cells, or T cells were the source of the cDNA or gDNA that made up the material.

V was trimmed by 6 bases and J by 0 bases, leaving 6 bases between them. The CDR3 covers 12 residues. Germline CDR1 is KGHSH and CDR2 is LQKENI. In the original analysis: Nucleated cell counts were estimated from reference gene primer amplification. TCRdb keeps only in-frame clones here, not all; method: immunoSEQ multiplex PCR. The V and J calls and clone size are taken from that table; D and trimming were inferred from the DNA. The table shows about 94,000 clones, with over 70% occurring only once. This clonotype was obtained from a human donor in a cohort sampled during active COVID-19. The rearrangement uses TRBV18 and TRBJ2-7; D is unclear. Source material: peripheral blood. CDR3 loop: CASSPSSYEQYF. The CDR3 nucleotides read TGTGCCAGCTCTCCCAGCTCCTACGAGCAGTACTTC.